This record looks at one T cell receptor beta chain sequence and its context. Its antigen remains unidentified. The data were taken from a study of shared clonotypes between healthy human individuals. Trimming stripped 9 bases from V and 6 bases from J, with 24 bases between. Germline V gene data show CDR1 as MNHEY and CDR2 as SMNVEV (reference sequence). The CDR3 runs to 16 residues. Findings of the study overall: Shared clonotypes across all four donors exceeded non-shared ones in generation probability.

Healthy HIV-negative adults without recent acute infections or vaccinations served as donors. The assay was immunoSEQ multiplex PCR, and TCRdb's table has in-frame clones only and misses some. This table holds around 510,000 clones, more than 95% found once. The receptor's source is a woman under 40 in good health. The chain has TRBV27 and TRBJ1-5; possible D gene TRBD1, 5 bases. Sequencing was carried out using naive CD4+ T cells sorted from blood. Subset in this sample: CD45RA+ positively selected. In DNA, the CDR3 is TGTGCCAGAACCCCCTTGATGGGACCACGGGGTCAGCCCCAGCATTTT. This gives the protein CARTPLMGPRGQPQHF.